This is a list of T cell receptor beta chains from one sample in a study of T cells in narcolepsy. Using immunoSEQ multiplex PCR, the repertoire was profiled, and TCRdb retains in-frame clones only, with some absent. This sample has tens of thousands of clones; around 75% occur once, and the top ten carry over 0.95%. Sequenced: CD45RA- memory CD4+ T cells from PBMCs. Receptor source: a human donor with narcolepsy. CDR3s include the opening cysteine and the closing phenylalanine or tryptophan. The D gene is left open where the match is weak. Clone size is stated in some rows and not others, as once, few, many or a class when expanded.

D gene	V gene	clone size	J gene	CDR3 DNA	CDR3 protein
.	TRBV29-1	.	TRBJ1-1	TGCAGCGCTCAATCAGGTGGTGGCACTGAAGCTTTCTTT	CSAQSGGGTEAFF
.	TRBV6-5	few	TRBJ2-7	TGTGCCAGCAGACCGGACTGGTCCTCCTACGAGCAGTACTTC	CASRPDWSSYEQYF
.	TRBV9	.	TRBJ1-3	TGTGCCAGCAGCGTAGGAGGGCCTGGAAACACCATATATTTT	CASSVGGPGNTIYF
TRBD1	TRBV30	few	TRBJ1-6	TGTGCCTGGAGGGCTCTAGACAGGGGGAATTCACCCCTCCACTTT	CAWRALDRGNSPLHF
.	TRBV27	.	TRBJ1-5	TGTGCCACCGGATCTATCGGTCAGCCCCAGCATTTT	CATGSIGQPQHF
.	TRBV30	few	TRBJ1-1	TGTGCCTGGAGTGTACGCAGGGACACTGAAGCTTTCTTT	CAWSVRRDTEAFF
TRBD2	TRBV18	.	TRBJ2-3	TGTGCCAGCTCACCTCTAGCTCTAGCGGAGAGCACAGATACGCAGTATTTT	CASSPLALAESTDTQYF
TRBD1	TRBV5-5	.	TRBJ2-3	TGTGCCAGCCGTCGGACAGGGGACCGCACAGATACGCAGTATTTT	CASRRTGDRTDTQYF
TRBD2	TRBV5-1	once	TRBJ2-7	TGCGCCAGCAGAATGACTAGCGGCACCTACGAGCAGTACTTC	CASRMTSGTYEQYF
.	TRBV10-3	.	TRBJ1-1	TGTGCCGTTCAGGGTAATTCGAAGAGGAACACTGAAGCTTTCTTT	CAVQGNSKRNTEAFF
TRBD2	TRBV30	.	TRBJ2-2	TGTGCCTGGAGTGTACTAGCGGGAGGTAACACCGGGGAGCTGTTTTTT	CAWSVLAGGNTGELFF
.	TRBV7-7	.	TRBJ2-5	TGTGCTAGCAGCTCAGGAGGAGAGACCCAGTACTTC	CASSSGGETQYF
TRBD2	TRBV5-1	.	TRBJ2-7	TGCGCCAGCAGCCTTAGCGGGAGGGCGGGCGAGCAGTACTTC	CASSLSGRAGEQYF
TRBD1	TRBV5-6	few	TRBJ1-1	TGTGCCAGCAGCTCTGACAGGGGCGGAGGGAACACTGAAGCTTTCTTT	CASSSDRGGGNTEAFF
.	TRBV14	.	TRBJ2-2	TGTGCCAGCAGCCTAGACTTCACCGGGGAGCTGTTTTTT	CASSLDFTGELFF
.	TRBV20-1	few	TRBJ1-1	TGCAGTGCTCCCCTTTGGACTGAAGCTTTCTTT	CSAPLWTEAFF
TRBD2	TRBV9	.	TRBJ2-7	TGTGCCAGCAGCGCCCTCGGGGGGTACGAGCAGTACTTC	CASSALGGYEQYF
.	TRBV29-1	.	TRBJ1-2	TGCAGCGCCAGCGGCAGGGATAGGTATGGCTACACCTTC	CSASGRDRYGYTF
.	TRBV30	.	TRBJ2-3	TGTGCCTGGAGTATCGGGCTAGCGTATCAATCAGATACGCAGTATTTT	CAWSIGLAYQSDTQYF
.	TRBV7-2	.	TRBJ2-7	TGTGCCAGCAGCTATTCTAGCGCCCGGTCCGTCGAGCAGTACTTC	CASSYSSARSVEQYF
.	TRBV9	.	TRBJ1-3	TGTGCCAGCAGCGTTGAGCCGGCGAGCTCTGGAAACACCATATATTTT	CASSVEPASSGNTIYF
.	TRBV5-6	.	TRBJ1-2	TGTGCCAGCAGTAACAGGAACTATGGCTACACCTTC	CASSNRNYGYTF
.	TRBV15	.	TRBJ1-2	TGTGCCACCAGCAGAGATGCAGGGCCCTATGGCTACACCTTC	CATSRDAGPYGYTF
.	TRBV19	few	TRBJ1-5	TGTGCCAGTAGTCTGGGGATATATAGCAATCAGCCCCAGCATTTT	CASSLGIYSNQPQHF
TRBD1	TRBV25-1	.	TRBJ1-2	TGTGCCACCGGGACAGGGGGCCGTCGGGGCTACACCTTC	CATGTGGRRGYTF
.	TRBV29-1	few	TRBJ1-2	TGCAGCGTTGCCGCCTCCAACTATGGCTACACCTTC	CSVAASNYGYTF
.	TRBV6-1	once	TRBJ2-1	TGTGCCAGCAGTGAACGAGGCCTTGAGCAGTTCTTC	CASSERGLEQFF
TRBD2	TRBV13	.	TRBJ2-1	TGTGCCAGCAGCGGAGGACTAGCTTACTTCAATGAGCAGTTCTTC	CASSGGLAYFNEQFF
TRBD2	TRBV27	once	TRBJ2-7	TGTGCCAGCAGAACTCTAGCGGGCGGAACCTACGAGCAGTACTTC	CASRTLAGGTYEQYF
.	TRBV6-5	few	TRBJ1-5	TGTGCCAGCAGTGCTGCAGGGGTCAATCAGCCCCAGCATTTT	CASSAAGVNQPQHF
.	TRBV11-3	.	TRBJ2-2	TGTGCCAGCAGTCGGGACTTCCGGGAGCTGTTTTTT	CASSRDFRELFF
TRBD2	TRBV28	.	TRBJ2-7	TGTGCCAGCAGCCCAAGCGGGACTAGCGGCTACGAGCAGTACTTC	CASSPSGTSGYEQYF
.	TRBV5-5	once	TRBJ1-5	TGTGCCAGAAGCTTACCGGGGCGTAGCAATCAGCCCCAGCATTTT	CARSLPGRSNQPQHF
.	TRBV6-5	.	TRBJ1-3	TGTGCCAGCAGTTACTCGATCGTGGGAAACACCATATATTTT	CASSYSIVGNTIYF
TRBD2	TRBV4-3	.	TRBJ2-5	TGCGCCAGCAGTATTACTAGCGGGAGGGAGACCCAGTACTTC	CASSITSGRETQYF
TRBD1	TRBV19	.	TRBJ1-5	TGTGCCAGTAGTTCAACCGGGACAGGGGATCAGCCCCAGCATTTT	CASSSTGTGDQPQHF
.	TRBV5-1	.	TRBJ1-2	TGCGCCAGCAGCCCCCCGGGGCCCCTCTATGGCTACACCTTC	CASSPPGPLYGYTF
.	TRBV20-1	.	TRBJ2-5	TGCAGTGCGGATGGCCTTGAGACCCAGTACTTC	CSADGLETQYF
.	TRBV14	few	TRBJ2-5	TGTGCCAGCAGTCAACGGTGGGCCCCGGAGGAGACCCAGTACTTC	CASSQRWAPEETQYF
.	TRBV30	.	TRBJ1-5	TGTGCCTGGAGGACGGACAGCAATCAGCCCCAGCATTTT	CAWRTDSNQPQHF
.	TRBV28	once	TRBJ2-7	TGTGCCAGCAGACGACGTAATTCCCCCTCCTACGAGCAGTACTTC	CASRRRNSPSYEQYF
.	TRBV5-1	few	TRBJ2-7	TGCGCCAGCAGCTCCGGGGACGAGCAGTACTTC	CASSSGDEQYF
.	TRBV7-6	.	TRBJ2-7	TGTGCCAGCAGCTCGGTCACCTCCTACGAGCAGTACTTC	CASSSVTSYEQYF
.	TRBV5-1	once	TRBJ1-2	TGCGCCAGCAGCGATCCGGGACGGTCCTATGGCTACACCTTC	CASSDPGRSYGYTF
.	TRBV7-2	.	TRBJ1-1	TGTGCCAGCAGCTTCCAGGGCTTAGGCACTGAAGCTTTCTTT	CASSFQGLGTEAFF
.	TRBV11-3	.	TRBJ1-1	TGTGCCTGCAGCGCCCAGGGTGAAGCTTTCTTT	CACSAQGEAFF
.	TRBV30	once	TRBJ1-3	TGTGCCTGGAGTGAGATCGCGGCAGGGTCCGGAAACACCATATATTTT	CAWSEIAAGSGNTIYF
TRBD1	TRBV19	.	TRBJ2-7	TGTGCCAGTAGTATAAACCGGCCGGGACAGGCGAGGGAGCAGTACTTC	CASSINRPGQAREQYF